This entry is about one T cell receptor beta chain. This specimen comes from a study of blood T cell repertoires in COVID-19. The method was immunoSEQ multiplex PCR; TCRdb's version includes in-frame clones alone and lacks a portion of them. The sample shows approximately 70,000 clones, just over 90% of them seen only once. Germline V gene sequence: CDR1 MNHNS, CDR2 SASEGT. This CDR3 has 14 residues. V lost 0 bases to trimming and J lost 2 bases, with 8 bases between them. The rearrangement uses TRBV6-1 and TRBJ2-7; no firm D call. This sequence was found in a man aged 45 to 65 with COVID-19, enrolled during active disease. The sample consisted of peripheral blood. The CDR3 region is CASSEAAGPYEQYV. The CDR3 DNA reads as TGTGCCAGCAGTGAAGCGGCTGGCCCCTACGAGCAGTACGTC.